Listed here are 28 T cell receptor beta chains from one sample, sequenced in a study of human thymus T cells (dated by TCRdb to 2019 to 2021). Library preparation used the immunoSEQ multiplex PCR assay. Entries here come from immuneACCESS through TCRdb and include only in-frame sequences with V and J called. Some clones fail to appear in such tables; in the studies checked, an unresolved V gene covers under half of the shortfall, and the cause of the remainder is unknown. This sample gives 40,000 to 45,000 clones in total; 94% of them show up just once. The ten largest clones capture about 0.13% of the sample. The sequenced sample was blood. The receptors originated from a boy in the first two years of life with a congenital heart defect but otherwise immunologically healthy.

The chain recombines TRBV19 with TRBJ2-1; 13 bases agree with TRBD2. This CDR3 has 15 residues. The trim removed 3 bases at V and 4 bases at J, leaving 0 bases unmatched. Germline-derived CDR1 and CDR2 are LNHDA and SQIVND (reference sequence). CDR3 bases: TGTGCCAGTAGTATGACTAGCGGGGGGTACAATGAGCAGTTCTTC. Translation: CASSMTSGGYNEQFF.

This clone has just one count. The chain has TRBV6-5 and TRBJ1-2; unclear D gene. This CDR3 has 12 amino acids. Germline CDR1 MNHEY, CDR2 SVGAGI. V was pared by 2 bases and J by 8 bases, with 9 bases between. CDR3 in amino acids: CASSYGREGYTF. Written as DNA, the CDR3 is TGTGCCAGCAGTTACGGGAGGGAAGGCTACACCTTC.

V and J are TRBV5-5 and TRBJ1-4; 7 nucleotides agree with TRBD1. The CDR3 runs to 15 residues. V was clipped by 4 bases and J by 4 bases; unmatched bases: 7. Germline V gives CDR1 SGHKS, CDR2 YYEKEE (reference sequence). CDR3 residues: CASSLQGLGNEKLFF. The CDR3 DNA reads TGTGCCAGCAGCCTACAGGGGCTGGGTAATGAAAAACTGTTTTTT.

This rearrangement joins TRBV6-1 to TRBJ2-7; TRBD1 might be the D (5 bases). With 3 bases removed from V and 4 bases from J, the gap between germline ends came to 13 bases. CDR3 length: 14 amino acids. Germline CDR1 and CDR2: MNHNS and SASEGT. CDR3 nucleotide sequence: TGTGCCAGCAGTGAGTATAGGGGTTCGTACGAGCAGTACTTC. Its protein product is CASSEYRGSYEQYF.

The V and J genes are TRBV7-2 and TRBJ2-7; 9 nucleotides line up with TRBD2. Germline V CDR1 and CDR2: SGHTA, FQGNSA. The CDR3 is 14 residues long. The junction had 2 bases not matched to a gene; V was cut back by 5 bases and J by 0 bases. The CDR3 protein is CASSLSGGSYEQYF. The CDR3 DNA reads TGTGCCAGCAGCCTTAGCGGGGGCTCCTACGAGCAGTACTTC. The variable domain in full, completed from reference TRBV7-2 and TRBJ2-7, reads GAGVSQSPSNKVTEKGKDVELRCDPISGHTALYWYRQSLGQGLEFLIYFQGNSAPDKSGLPSDRFSAERTGGSVSTLTIQRTQQEDSAVYLCASSLSGGSYEQYFGPGTRLTVT.

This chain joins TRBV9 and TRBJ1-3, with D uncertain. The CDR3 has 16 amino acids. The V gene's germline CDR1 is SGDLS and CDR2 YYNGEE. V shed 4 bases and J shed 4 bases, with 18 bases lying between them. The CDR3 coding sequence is TGTGCCAGCAGCCCCCATCCTACATTGTGGGGAAACACCATATATTTT. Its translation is CASSPHPTLWGNTIYF.

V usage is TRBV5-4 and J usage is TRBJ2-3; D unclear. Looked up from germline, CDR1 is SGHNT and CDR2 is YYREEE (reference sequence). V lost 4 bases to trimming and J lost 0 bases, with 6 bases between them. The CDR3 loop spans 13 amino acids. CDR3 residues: CASSAPSTDTQYF. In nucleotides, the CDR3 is TGTGCCAGCAGCGCCCCTAGCACAGATACGCAGTATTTT.

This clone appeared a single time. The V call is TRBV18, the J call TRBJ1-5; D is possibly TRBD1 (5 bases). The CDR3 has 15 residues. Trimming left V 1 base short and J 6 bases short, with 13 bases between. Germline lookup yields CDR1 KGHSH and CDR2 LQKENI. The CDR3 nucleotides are TGTGCCAGCTCACCACTCGGGGGGGGTGGTCAGCCCCAGCATTTT. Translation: CASSPLGGGGQPQHF. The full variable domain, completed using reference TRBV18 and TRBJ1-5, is NAGVMQNPRHLVRRRGQEARLRCSPMKGHSHVYWYRQLPEEGLKFMVYLQKENIIDESGMPKERFSAEFPKEGPSILRIQQVVRGDSAAYFCASSPLGGGGQPQHFGDGTRLSIL.

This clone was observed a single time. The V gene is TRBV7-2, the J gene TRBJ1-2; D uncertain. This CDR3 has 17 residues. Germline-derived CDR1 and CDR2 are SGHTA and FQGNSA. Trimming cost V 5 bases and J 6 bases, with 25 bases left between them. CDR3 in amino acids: CASSRIRPWRVLDGYTF. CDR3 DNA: TGTGCCAGCAGCAGAATTAGGCCCTGGCGAGTCCTTGATGGCTACACCTTC.

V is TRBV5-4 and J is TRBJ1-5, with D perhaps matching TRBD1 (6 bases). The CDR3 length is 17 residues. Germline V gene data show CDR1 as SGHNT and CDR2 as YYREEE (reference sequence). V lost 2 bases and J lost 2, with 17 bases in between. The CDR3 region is CASSLIDRHPGNQPQHF. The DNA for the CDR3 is TGTGCCAGCAGCTTAATAGACAGGCACCCGGGCAATCAGCCCCAGCATTTT.

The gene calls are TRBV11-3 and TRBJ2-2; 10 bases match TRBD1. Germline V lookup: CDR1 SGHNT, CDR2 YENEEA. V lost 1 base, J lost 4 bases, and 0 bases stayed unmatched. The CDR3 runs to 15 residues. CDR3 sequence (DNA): TGTGCCAGCAGCTTAGGGACAGGGGGCACCGGGGAGCTGTTTTTT. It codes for CASSLGTGGTGELFF.

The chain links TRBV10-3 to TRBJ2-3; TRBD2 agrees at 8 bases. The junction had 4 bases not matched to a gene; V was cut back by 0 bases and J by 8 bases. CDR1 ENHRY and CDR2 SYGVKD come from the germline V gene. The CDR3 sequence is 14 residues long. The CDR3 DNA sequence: TGTGCCATCAGTGAGTCGAAGGCGGGAGGTACGCAGTATTTT. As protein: CAISESKAGGTQYF.

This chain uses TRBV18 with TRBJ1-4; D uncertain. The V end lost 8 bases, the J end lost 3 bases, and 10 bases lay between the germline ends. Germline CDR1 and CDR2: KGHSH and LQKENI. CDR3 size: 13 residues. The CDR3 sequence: CASRSRANEKLFF. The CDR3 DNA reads TGTGCCAGCAGGAGCCGGGCTAATGAAAAACTGTTTTTT.

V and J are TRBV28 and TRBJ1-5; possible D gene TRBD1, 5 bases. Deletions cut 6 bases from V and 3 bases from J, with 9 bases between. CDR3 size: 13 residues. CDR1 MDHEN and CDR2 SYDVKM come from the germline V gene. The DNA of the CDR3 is TGTGCCAGCAGGAGCGGGACCAATCAGCCCCAGCATTTT. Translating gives CASRSGTNQPQHF.

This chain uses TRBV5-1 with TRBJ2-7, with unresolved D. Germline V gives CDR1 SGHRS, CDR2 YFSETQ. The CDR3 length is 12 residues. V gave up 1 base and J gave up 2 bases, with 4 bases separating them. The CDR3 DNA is TGCGCCAGCAGCTTGCGGCCCTACGAGCAGTACTTC. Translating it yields CASSLRPYEQYF. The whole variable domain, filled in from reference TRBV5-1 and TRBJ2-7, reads KAGVTQTPRYLIKTRGQQVTLSCSPISGHRSVSWYQQTPGQGLQFLFEYFSETQRNKGNFPGRFSGRQFSNSRSEMNVSTLELGDSALYLCASSLRPYEQYFGPGTRLTVT.

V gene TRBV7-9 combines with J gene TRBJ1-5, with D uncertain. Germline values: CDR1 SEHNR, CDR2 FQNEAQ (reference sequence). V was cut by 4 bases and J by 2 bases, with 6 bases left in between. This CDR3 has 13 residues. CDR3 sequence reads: CASSSRGNQPQHF. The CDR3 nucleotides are TGTGCCAGCAGCTCCCGGGGCAATCAGCCCCAGCATTTT.

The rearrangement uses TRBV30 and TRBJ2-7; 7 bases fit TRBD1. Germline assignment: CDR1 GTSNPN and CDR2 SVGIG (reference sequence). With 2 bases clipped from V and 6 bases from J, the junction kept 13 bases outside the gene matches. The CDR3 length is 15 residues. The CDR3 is CAWSLSGTVLSEQYF. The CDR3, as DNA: TGTGCCTGGAGTTTATCCGGGACAGTCTTGTCCGAGCAGTACTTC.

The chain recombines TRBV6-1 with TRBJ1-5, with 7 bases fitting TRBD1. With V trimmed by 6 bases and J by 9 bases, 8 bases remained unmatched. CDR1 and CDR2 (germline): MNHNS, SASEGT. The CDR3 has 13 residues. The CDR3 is CASSSGQVRPQHF. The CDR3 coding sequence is TGTGCCAGCAGCTCAGGACAGGTACGGCCCCAGCATTTT.

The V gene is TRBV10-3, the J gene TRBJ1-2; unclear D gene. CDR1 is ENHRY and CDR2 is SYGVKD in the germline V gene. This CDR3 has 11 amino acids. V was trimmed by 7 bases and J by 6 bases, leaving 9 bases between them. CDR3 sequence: CAIKSLDGYTF. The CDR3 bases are TGTGCCATCAAGAGTTTAGATGGCTACACCTTC.

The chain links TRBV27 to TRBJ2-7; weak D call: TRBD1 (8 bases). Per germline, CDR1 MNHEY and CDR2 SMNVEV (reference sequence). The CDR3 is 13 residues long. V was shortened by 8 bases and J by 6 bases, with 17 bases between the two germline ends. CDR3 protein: CASSRTGRGEQYF. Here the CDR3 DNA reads TGTGCCAGCTCTAGGACAGGGAGGGGCGAGCAGTACTTC.

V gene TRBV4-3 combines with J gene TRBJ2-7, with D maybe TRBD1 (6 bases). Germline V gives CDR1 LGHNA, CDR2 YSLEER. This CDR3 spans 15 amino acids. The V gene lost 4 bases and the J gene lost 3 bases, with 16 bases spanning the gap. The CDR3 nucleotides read TGCGCCAGCAGCCGGACAGAGGTTCCAGGCTACGAGCAGTACTTC. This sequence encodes CASSRTEVPGYEQYF.

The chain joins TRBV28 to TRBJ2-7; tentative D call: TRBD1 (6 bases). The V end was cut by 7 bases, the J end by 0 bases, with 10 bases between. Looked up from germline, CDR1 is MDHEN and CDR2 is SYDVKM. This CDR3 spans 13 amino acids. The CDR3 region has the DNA TGTGCCAGCACCTCGGACAGCTCCTACGAGCAGTACTTC. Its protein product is CASTSDSSYEQYF.

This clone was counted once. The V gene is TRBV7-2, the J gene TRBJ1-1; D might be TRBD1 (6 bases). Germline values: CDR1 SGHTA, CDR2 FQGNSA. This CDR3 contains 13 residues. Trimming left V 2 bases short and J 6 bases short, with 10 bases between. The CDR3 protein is CASSLIGGAEAFF. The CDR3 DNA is TGTGCCAGCAGCTTAATAGGGGGGGCTGAAGCTTTCTTT.

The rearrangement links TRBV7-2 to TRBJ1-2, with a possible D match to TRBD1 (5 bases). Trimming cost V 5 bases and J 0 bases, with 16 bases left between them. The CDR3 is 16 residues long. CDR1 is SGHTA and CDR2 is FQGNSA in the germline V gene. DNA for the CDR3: TGTGCCAGCAGCCCGGGGGAGGGTCCGGCTAACTATGGCTACACCTTC. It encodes CASSPGEGPANYGYTF. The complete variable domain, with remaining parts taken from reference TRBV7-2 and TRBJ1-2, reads GAGVSQSPSNKVTEKGKDVELRCDPISGHTALYWYRQSLGQGLEFLIYFQGNSAPDKSGLPSDRFSAERTGGSVSTLTIQRTQQEDSAVYLCASSPGEGPANYGYTFGSGTRLTVV.

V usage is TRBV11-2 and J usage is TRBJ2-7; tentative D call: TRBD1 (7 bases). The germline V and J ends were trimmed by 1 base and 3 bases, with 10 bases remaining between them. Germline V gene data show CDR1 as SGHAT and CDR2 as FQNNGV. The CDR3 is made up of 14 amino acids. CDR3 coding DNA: TGTGCCAGCAGCTTAGTCCAGGGGGGCTACGAGCAGTACTTC. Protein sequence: CASSLVQGGYEQYF.

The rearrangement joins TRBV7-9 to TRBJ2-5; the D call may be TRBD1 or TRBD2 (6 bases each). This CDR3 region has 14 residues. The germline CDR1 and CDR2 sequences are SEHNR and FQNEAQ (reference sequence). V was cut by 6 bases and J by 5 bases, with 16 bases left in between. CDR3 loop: CASRAGQMKETQYF. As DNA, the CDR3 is TGTGCCAGCAGGGCGGGACAAATGAAGGAGACCCAGTACTTC.

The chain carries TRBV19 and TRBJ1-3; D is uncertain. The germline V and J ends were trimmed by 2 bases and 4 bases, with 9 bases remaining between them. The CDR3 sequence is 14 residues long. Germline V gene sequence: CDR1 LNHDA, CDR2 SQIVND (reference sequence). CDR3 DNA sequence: TGTGCCAGTAGTATAACCCAGGTCGGAAACACCATATATTTT. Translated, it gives CASSITQVGNTIYF.

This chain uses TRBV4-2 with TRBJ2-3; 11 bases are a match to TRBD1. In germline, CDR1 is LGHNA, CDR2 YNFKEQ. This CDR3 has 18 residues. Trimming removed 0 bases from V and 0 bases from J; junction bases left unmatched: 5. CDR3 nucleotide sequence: TGTGCCAGCAGCCAAGACCGGGACAGGGGGTTGAGCACAGATACGCAGTATTTT. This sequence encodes CASSQDRDRGLSTDTQYF.